This T cell receptor beta chain is from a study of cytomegalovirus exposure and HLA in healthy donors (dated by TCRdb to the late 2010s). Background for the entire study: According to a later analysis, one platform produced both the 110 or so validation repertoires and the 670 or so repertoires of the first cohort. A separate validation cohort of about 110 different subjects was used in addition to the approximately 670-subject first cohort. The study was designed to test whether signatures of past pathogen exposure could be identified by cataloging public T cell receptors. High-throughput TCR immunosequencing, statistical association of individual TCRs with disease status, and machine learning were combined to predict cytomegalovirus infection status. What the research found in general, with its limitations: A few of the identified cytomegalovirus-associated TCR beta chains were confirmed in vitro to be specific for cytomegalovirus antigens. The authors suggested that the approach could potentially be generalized to other disease states and immunological phenotypes. The classifier was reported to diagnose cytomegalovirus status with high specificity and sensitivity in both the original cohort and the validation cohort. Across donors, most TCR sequences were observed very rarely, whereas some public TCRs were present in many individuals. The validation cohort had no HLA typing available for a later analysis, so co-occurrence within that cohort was assessed over all 130 or so repertoires. In a later analysis, TCRs clustered in the first cohort were found to also tend to co-occur in the 100 to 150 validation repertoires, with 94% of cluster scores above 0. The study listed 150 to 200 TCR beta chains as associated with cytomegalovirus.

The library was produced with the immunoSEQ multiplex PCR assay. The authors' pipeline ran thus. A statistical classification framework was built for diagnosing cytomegalovirus status from the catalog of TCR beta chain sequences. TCRdb stores this immuneACCESS table with in-frame sequences only. Part of the clones is absent; in the studies checked, under half of the shortfall reflects unresolved V genes, and no reason is known for the rest. V and J calls and clone size are copied from that table; D and trimming were computed from the DNA. Within this sample are 56,000 or so clones, with 93% of them counted one time only. The ten largest clones capture around 1.7% of the sample. Donors formed part of the validation cohort, which comprised 95 to 150 subjects and was distinct from the first cohort of 550 to 850 subjects. At the junction V is shortened by 8 bases and J by 4 bases; bases outside the gene matches: 4. According to the germline V gene (reference sequence), CDR1 reads MNHEY and CDR2 reads SMNVEV. CDR3 length: 14 amino acids, cysteine to phenylalanine. Only the CDR3 region is kept as DNA, spanning 42 bases read in frame from base 1.

Remarks on this clone: The specificity of this receptor is unknown. One base away there is no much larger clone; base qualities are not given.

This TCR was sampled from a woman younger than 30 in good health and CMV-seropositive. The chain was built from TRBV27 and TRBJ2-3, and 12 junctional nucleotides match TRBD2. Input material: PBMCs. The CDR3 region has the sequence CASLRTSGADTQYF. The nucleotide sequence is TGTGCCAGCCTTAGGACTAGCGGGGCAGATACGCAGTATTTT.